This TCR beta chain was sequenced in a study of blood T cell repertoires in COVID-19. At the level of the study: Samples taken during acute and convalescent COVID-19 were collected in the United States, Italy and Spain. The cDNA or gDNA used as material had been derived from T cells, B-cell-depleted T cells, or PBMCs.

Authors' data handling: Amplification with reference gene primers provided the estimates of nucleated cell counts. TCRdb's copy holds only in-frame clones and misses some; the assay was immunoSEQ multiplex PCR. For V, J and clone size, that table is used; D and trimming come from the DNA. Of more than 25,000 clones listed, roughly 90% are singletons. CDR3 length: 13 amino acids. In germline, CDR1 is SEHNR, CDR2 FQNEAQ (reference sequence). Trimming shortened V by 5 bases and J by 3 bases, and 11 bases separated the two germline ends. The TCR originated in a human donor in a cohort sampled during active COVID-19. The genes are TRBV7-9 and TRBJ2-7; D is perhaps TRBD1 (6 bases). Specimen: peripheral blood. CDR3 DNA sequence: TGTGCCAGCAGCCCAAGGACAGACTACGAGCAGTACTTC. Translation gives CASSPRTDYEQYF.